Listed below are T cell receptor beta chains from one sample, sequenced in a study of early stage breast cancer tumors. Clones were read by immunoSEQ multiplex PCR, and TCRdb kept only the in-frame ones, dropping some. This sample yields fewer than 80,000 clones, of which around 80% are seen a single time; 4.7% belongs to the top ten. Sequencing used blood. These receptors were collected from a person aged 35-55 years with breast cancer. Each CDR3 is given with its conserved first and last residue. D genes are given only for firm matches. Expanded clones are given a class, and other clones once, few, many or no size at all.

d_call	v_call	j_call	clone_size	cdr3_aa	cdr3_nt
-	TRBV27	TRBJ1-2	-	CASSWPGGKGYTF	TGTGCCAGCAGTTGGCCCGGCGGGAAGGGCTACACCTTC
TRBD2	TRBV7-2	TRBJ2-7	-	CASSVAGGGYSGYEQYF	TGTGCCAGCAGCGTCGCTGGGGGAGGGTACTCCGGGTACGAGCAGTACTTC
-	TRBV7-8	TRBJ2-3	-	CASSGRRIGADTQYF	TGTGCCAGCAGCGGCCGGAGGATAGGGGCAGATACGCAGTATTTT
-	TRBV7-3	TRBJ2-1	few	CASSRLGRTDNEQFF	TGTGCCAGCAGCCGCCTCGGGAGAACCGACAATGAGCAGTTCTTC
-	TRBV11-2	TRBJ1-5	-	CASSLDSYQPQHF	TGTGCCAGCAGCTTAGATTCATATCAGCCCCAGCATTTT
-	TRBV28	TRBJ1-2	few	CASSLGDYGYTF	TGTGCCAGCAGTTTAGGGGATTATGGCTACACCTTC
-	TRBV4-1	TRBJ2-1	-	CASSQLEGFVDEQFF	TGCGCCAGCAGCCAGTTGGAAGGGTTCGTCGATGAGCAGTTCTTC
-	TRBV10-3	TRBJ1-2	-	CAISETSNLAPNYGYTF	TGTGCCATCAGTGAGACGTCCAATCTGGCCCCAAACTATGGCTACACCTTC
-	TRBV25-1	TRBJ1-1	once	CASSVLGSNTEAFF	TGTGCCAGCAGTGTCCTGGGTAGTAACACTGAAGCTTTCTTT
-	TRBV5-5	TRBJ1-3	-	CASSLDWGGNTIYF	TGTGCCAGCAGCTTGGATTGGGGAGGAAACACCATATATTTT
TRBD1	TRBV4-1	TRBJ2-1	-	CASSRSGGADYNEQFF	TGCGCCAGCAGCCGTTCAGGGGGAGCCGACTACAATGAGCAGTTCTTC
-	TRBV28	TRBJ1-1	-	CASRENTEAFF	TGTGCCAGCAGGGAGAACACTGAAGCTTTCTTT
-	TRBV12-2	TRBJ2-5	-	CASRSPPEGPQETQYF	TGTGCAAGTCGCTCTCCCCCTGAGGGGCCCCAAGAGACCCAGTACTTC
TRBD1	TRBV6-6	TRBJ1-4	-	CASSYPGQVEEKLFF	TGTGCCAGCAGTTACCCTGGACAGGTGGAAGAAAAACTGTTTTTT
-	TRBV20-1	TRBJ2-7	-	CSARDSYEQYF	TGCAGTGCTAGAGATAGCTACGAGCAGTACTTC
TRBD1	TRBV28	TRBJ1-1	-	CASRDRVRFTEAFF	TGTGCCAGCAGGGACAGGGTAAGGTTCACTGAAGCTTTCTTT
-	TRBV28	TRBJ2-1	-	CASSLYGNEQFF	TGTGCCAGCAGTTTGTACGGGAATGAGCAGTTCTTC
-	TRBV7-2	TRBJ2-7	-	CASSLGYSNHYEQYF	TGTGCCAGCAGCTTAGGTTATTCGAATCACTACGAGCAGTACTTC
-	TRBV6-6	TRBJ2-1	-	CASSAQEESEQFF	TGTGCCAGCAGTGCTCAGGAGGAGAGTGAGCAGTTCTTC
TRBD2	TRBV7-2	TRBJ2-7	few	CASSSQPQAGNYEQYF	TGTGCCAGCAGCTCTCAACCCCAAGCGGGAAACTACGAGCAGTACTTC
TRBD1	TRBV5-6	TRBJ1-1	once	CASSSLGQGRGTEAFF	TGTGCCAGCAGCTCCCTTGGACAGGGAAGAGGTACTGAAGCTTTCTTT
-	TRBV27	TRBJ1-5	few	CARYRDTLSSQHF	TGTGCCAGGTACCGGGACACGCTGTCGTCCCAGCATTTT
-	TRBV28	TRBJ2-3	-	CASSPGSIDTQYF	TGTGCCAGCAGCCCCGGTTCGATAGATACGCAGTATTTT
TRBD2	TRBV6-4	TRBJ2-3	-	CASSATSGGTDTQYF	TGTGCCAGCAGTGCGACTAGCGGGGGCACAGATACGCAGTATTTT
-	TRBV5-1	TRBJ1-1	-	CASSLENPQGAFF	TGCGCCAGCAGCTTGGAGAACCCCCAGGGGGCTTTCTTT
-	TRBV11-2	TRBJ2-2	-	CASRPPGKAGELFF	TGTGCCAGCAGACCTCCGGGGAAAGCCGGGGAGCTGTTTTTT
-	TRBV11-2	TRBJ1-4	-	CASSLYGATNEKLFF	TGTGCCAGCAGCTTATACGGTGCAACTAATGAAAAACTGTTTTTT
-	TRBV9	TRBJ1-2	-	CASSVANNYGYTF	TGTGCCAGCAGCGTAGCTAATAACTATGGCTACACCTTC
-	TRBV5-6	TRBJ2-3	-	CASSLEQNTQYF	TGTGCCAGCAGCTTGGAGCAAAATACGCAGTATTTT
TRBD1	TRBV6-1	TRBJ2-1	-	CATSSWTGVKEQFF	TGTGCCACCTCGTCTTGGACAGGGGTAAAAGAGCAGTTCTTC
-	TRBV7-9	TRBJ1-4	-	CASSLSSLGREKLFF	TGTGCCAGCAGCTTATCCAGCCTGGGTAGGGAAAAACTGTTTTTT
-	TRBV30	TRBJ2-7	-	CAWSPAQTRYF	TGTGCCTGGAGTCCCGCCCAGACGAGATACTTC
-	TRBV14	TRBJ1-3	-	CASSTNPADTGNTIYF	TGTGCCAGCAGCACAAACCCCGCGGACACTGGAAACACCATATATTTT
-	TRBV6-1	TRBJ1-5	few	CASSESGQPQHF	TGTGCCAGCAGTGAATCGGGTCAGCCCCAGCATTTT
-	TRBV5-4	TRBJ2-7	-	CASSPGDSLSYEQYF	TGTGCCAGCAGCCCCGGTGACAGCCTCTCCTACGAGCAGTACTTC
TRBD1	TRBV28	TRBJ2-7	-	CASSEQGIPYEQYF	TGTGCCAGCAGTGAACAGGGGATACCCTACGAGCAGTACTTC
TRBD1	TRBV7-6	TRBJ2-7	-	CASSSQGNNEQYF	TGTGCCAGCAGCTCACAGGGGAATAACGAGCAGTACTTC
-	TRBV27	TRBJ2-3	few	CASSRVNGVSTDTQYF	TGTGCCAGCAGTCGCGTGAATGGGGTGAGCACAGATACGCAGTATTTT
TRBD2	TRBV6-1	TRBJ2-3	-	CASSDLAGEADTQYF	TGTGCCAGCAGTGACCTAGCGGGAGAGGCAGATACGCAGTATTTT
TRBD2	TRBV2	TRBJ2-2	-	CASSENPGLAGGFGGELFF	TGTGCCAGCAGTGAAAACCCGGGACTAGCGGGAGGATTTGGCGGGGAGCTGTTTTTT
-	TRBV14	TRBJ2-7	-	CASSQAQGFYEQYF	TGTGCCAGCAGCCAAGCTCAGGGGTTCTACGAGCAGTACTTC
-	TRBV28	TRBJ1-2	-	CASSPGTPGGYTF	TGTGCCAGCAGCCCCGGGACACCCGGCGGCTACACCTTC